A selection of T cell receptor beta chains follows, all from one sample in a study of blood T cells in healthy people across ages. MiXCR, applied by TCRdb to the 5' RACE reads, yields one record per CDR3 protein. The table has approximately 770,000 distinct CDR3 sequences, about three fifths seen once. Sequenced: blood. Every receptor here comes from a man aged 30-40 years in good health. CDR3s include the opening cysteine and the closing phenylalanine or tryptophan. The D gene is left open where the match is weak. Size is omitted from some rows. Given values are once, few, many or a class for expanded clones.

TRBD1,.,TRBV18,TRBJ1-5,CASSPQGTFYQPQHF,TGTGCCAGCTCGCCACAGGGGACCTTTTATCAGCCCCAGCATTTT
.,.,TRBV7-9,TRBJ2-7,CASSWLGGEQYF,TGTGCCAGCAGTTGGCTAGGGGGCGAGCAGTACTTC
.,few,TRBV6-5,TRBJ1-1,CASSFGRGWWGGSRIRNTEAFF,TGTGCCAGCAGTTTCGGGCGTGGTTGGTGGGGTGGATCCCGGATCAGGAACACTGAAGCTTTCTTT
.,.,TRBV4-3,TRBJ2-2,CASSQEAGPNTGELFF,TGCGCCAGCAGCCAAGAGGCAGGCCCGAACACCGGGGAGCTGTTTTTT
TRBD1,few,TRBV29-1,TRBJ2-5,CSVGLSGGFGETQYF,TGCAGCGTTGGATTGTCAGGGGGCTTCGGAGAGACCCAGTACTTC
TRBD2,few,TRBV6-5,TRBJ2-7,CASSPASGREQYF,TGTGCCAGCAGCCCCGCTAGCGGGCGCGAGCAGTACTTC
.,.,TRBV29-1,TRBJ2-7,CSVEEITGLTYNEQYF,TGCAGCGTTGAAGAGATAACGGGACTTACCTACAATGAGCAGTACTTC
TRBD1,.,TRBV15,TRBJ2-7,CATTGQGQYEQYF,TGTGCCACCACAGGACAGGGTCAATACGAGCAGTACTTC
.,.,TRBV28,TRBJ1-5,CASSFLLGNQPQHF,TGTGCCAGCAGTTTTCTTTTGGGGAATCAGCCCCAGCATTTT
TRBD2,.,TRBV15,TRBJ2-1,CATSSASGSYNEQFF,TGTGCCACCAGCAGTGCTAGCGGCTCCTACAATGAGCAGTTCTTC
TRBD2,.,TRBV5-1,TRBJ2-1,CASSSKLAGVQNEQFF,TGCGCCAGCAGCTCGAAACTAGCGGGAGTTCAGAATGAGCAGTTCTTC
TRBD2,.,TRBV3-1,TRBJ2-1,CASSQTSGRANEQFF,TGTGCCAGCAGCCAAACTAGCGGGAGGGCCAATGAGCAGTTCTTC
TRBD1,.,TRBV10-3,TRBJ1-5,CAISAGTGDNQPQHF,TGTGCCATCAGTGCCGGGACAGGGGACAATCAGCCCCAGCATTTT
TRBD1,few,TRBV20-1,TRBJ2-6,CSRTGQSHSGANVLTF,TGCAGCCGCACGGGACAGTCCCACTCTGGGGCCAACGTCCTGACTTTC
.,.,TRBV7-2,TRBJ2-7,CASSSKGRLEQYF,TGTGCCAGCAGCTCAAAAGGACGTCTCGAGCAGTACTTC
.,once,TRBV7-2,TRBJ2-3,CASRQYTDTQYF,TGTGCCAGCAGACAGTACACAGATACGCAGTATTTT
.,.,TRBV29-1,TRBJ2-7,CSVKKLEGEQYF,TGCAGCGTCAAGAAGTTGGAGGGCGAGCAGTACTTC
.,few,TRBV11-1,TRBJ2-7,CASSSLVGSIVYEQYF,TGTGCCAGCAGCTCCCTAGTGGGGAGCATCGTCTACGAGCAGTACTTC